This T cell receptor (beta chain) stems from a study of lymphopenia after photon versus proton radiotherapy (dated by TCRdb to the late 2010s). The study in broad terms: The study compared the immunological effects of photon versus proton radiation therapy in patients with gastrointestinal tumors who developed high-grade lymphopenia. The study aimed to characterize how the two radiation modalities differ in their impact on the immune system. The cohort included under 25 patients with gastrointestinal tumors who developed lymphopenia after receiving either photon or proton therapy. On the study overall, not on this receptor specifically: After the lymphocyte count nadir, photon-treated repertoires showed oligoclonal expansion, especially of CD8+ Temra cells, which drove the drop in diversity. During treatment, patients who received proton therapy stayed relatively stable, whereas patients who received photon therapy lost naive T cells and TCR diversity and gained effector/memory populations. Across the cohort, a larger post-nadir drop in TCR diversity was inversely correlated with overall survival time among patients who died. The authors looked at the survival association only in patients who died, and they framed better survival with proton therapy as a possibility rather than a demonstrated result.

Library prep was done by the immunoSEQ multiplex PCR assay. T cell repertoires were profiled with deep sequencing of rearranged TCR beta loci together with multiparametric flow cytometry. TCRdb took over this immuneACCESS table, retaining in-frame rearrangements with V and J assigned. Such tables are incomplete; in checked studies, under half of the missing clones stem from an unresolved V gene, and the remainder is unexplained. The sample has 50,000 to 70,000 clones on record, approximately 86% of them singletons. Of the sample, around 13% falls within the top ten clones. To note about this clone: It has no known antigen specificity. There are no base qualities to consult, and no much larger clone falls within one base.

V and J are truncated by 6 bases and 7 bases respectively, leaving an intervening sequence of 19 bases. CDR1 is given as KGHSH and CDR2 as LQKENI, both from the germline V gene. The CDR3 covers 15 residues, taking in both the cysteine and the phenylalanine. Only the CDR3 region is kept as DNA, spanning 45 bases read in frame from base 1. The rearrangement combines TRBV18 with TRBJ2-1; the D gene cannot be resolved reliably. The specimen comprised peripheral blood, sampled from a patient treated with proton-based radiotherapy. This clonotype was sampled from an elderly man with esophageal cancer. This receptor has the CDR3 CASSQDWGQTNEQFF. DNA sequence: TGTGCCAGCTCCCAGGATTGGGGTCAAACTAATGAGCAGTTCTTC.